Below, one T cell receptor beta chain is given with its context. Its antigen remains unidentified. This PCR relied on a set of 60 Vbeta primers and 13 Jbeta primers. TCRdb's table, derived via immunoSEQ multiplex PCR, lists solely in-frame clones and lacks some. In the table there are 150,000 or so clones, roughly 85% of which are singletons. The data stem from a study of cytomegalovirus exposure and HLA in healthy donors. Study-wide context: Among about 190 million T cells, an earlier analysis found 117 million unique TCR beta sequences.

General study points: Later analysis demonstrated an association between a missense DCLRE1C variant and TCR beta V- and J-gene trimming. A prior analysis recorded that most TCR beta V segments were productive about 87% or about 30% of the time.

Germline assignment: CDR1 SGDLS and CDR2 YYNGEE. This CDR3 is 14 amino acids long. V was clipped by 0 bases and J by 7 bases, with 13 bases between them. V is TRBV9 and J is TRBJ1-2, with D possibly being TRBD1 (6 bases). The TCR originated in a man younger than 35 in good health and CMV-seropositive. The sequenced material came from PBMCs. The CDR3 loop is CASSVVSGASGYTF. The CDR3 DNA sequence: TGTGCCAGCAGCGTAGTATCAGGGGCTAGTGGCTACACCTTC.